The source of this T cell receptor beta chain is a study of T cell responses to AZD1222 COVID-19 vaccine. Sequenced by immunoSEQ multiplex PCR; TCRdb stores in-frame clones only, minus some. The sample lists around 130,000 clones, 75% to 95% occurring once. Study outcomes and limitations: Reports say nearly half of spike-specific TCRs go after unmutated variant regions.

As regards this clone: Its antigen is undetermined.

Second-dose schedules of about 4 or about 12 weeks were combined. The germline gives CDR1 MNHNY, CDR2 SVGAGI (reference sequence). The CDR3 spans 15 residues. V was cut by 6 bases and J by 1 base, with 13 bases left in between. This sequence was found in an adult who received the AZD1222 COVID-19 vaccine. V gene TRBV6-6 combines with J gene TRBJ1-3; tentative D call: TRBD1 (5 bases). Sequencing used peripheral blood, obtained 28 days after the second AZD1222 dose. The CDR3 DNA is TGTGCCAGCAGCCCGAGGCCAGGGTCTGGAAACACCATATATTTT. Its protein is CASSPRPGSGNTIYF.